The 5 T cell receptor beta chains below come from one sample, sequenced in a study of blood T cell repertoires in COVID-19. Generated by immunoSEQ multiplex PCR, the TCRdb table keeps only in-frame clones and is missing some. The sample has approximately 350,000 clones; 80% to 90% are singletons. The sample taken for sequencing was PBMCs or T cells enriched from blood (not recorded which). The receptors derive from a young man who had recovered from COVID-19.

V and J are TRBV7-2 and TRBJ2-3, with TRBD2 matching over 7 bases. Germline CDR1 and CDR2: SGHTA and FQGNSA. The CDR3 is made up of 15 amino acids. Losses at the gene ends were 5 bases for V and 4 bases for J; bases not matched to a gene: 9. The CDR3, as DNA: TGTGCCAGCAGCCCCAAGACTAGCTCCTCAGATACGCAGTATTTT. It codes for CASSPKTSSSDTQYF.

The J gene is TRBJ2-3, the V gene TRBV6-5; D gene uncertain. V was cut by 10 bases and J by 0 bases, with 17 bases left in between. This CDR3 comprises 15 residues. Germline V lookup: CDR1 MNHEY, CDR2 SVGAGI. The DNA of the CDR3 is TGTGCCACCAGGCCCCCGAAGCCCAGCACAGATACGCAGTATTTT. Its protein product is CATRPPKPSTDTQYF.

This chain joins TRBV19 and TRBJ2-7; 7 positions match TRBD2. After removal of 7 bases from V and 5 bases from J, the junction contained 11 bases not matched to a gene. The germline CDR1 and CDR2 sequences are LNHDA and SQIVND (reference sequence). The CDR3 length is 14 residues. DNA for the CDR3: TGTGCCAGTAAGTCTCGCGGGGGAACTAACGAGCAGTACTTC. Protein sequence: CASKSRGGTNEQYF.

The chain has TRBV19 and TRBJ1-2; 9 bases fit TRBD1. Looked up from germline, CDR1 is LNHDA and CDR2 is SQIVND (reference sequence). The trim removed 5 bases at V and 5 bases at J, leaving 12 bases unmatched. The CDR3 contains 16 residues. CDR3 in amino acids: CASSARFRDREYGYTF. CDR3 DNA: TGTGCCAGTAGTGCCAGGTTCCGGGACAGGGAATATGGCTACACCTTC.

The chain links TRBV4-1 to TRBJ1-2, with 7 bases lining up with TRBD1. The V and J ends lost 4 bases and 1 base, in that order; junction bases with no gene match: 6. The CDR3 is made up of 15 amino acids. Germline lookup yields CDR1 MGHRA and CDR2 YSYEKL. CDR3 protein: CASSRETGLNYGYTF. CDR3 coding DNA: TGCGCCAGCAGCCGAGAGACAGGGCTTAACTATGGCTACACCTTC.